The 5 T cell receptor beta chains listed next were all sequenced from one sample in a study of blood T cell repertoires in COVID-19. Some clones are missing from TCRdb's copy, which holds only in-frame ones; the method was immunoSEQ multiplex PCR. The sample shows some 74,000 clones, over 70% of them seen only once. Sequencing was carried out using peripheral blood. The receptors stem from a human donor in a cohort sampled during active COVID-19.

This chain links TRBV5-1 with TRBJ1-3; TRBD1 matches at 12 bases. The CDR3 runs 14 residues. Germline trimming cut 4 bases from V and 8 bases from J; bases unmatched to any gene: 4. Looked up from germline, CDR1 is SGHRS and CDR2 is YFSETQ. The CDR3 region has the DNA TGCGCCAGCAGCAGGGACAGGGGGCGTGACACCATATATTTT. Its protein is CASSRDRGRDTIYF.

This clone came up a few times. The CDR3 here is CASSAHPSGANTGELFF. In DNA form, the CDR3 reads TGCGCCAGCAGCGCCCACCCTAGCGGGGCGAACACCGGGGAGCTGTTTTTT. The J gene is TRBJ2-2, the V gene TRBV4-1; 9 bases map to TRBD2. From germline, CDR1 is MGHRA and CDR2 YSYEKL. The junction had 7 bases not matched to a gene; V was cut back by 5 bases and J by 0 bases. The CDR3 contains 17 residues.

The table lists this clone with a few counts. The chain has TRBV5-1 and TRBJ1-1; 7 positions match TRBD1. The CDR3 runs to 15 residues. Germline CDR1 is SGHRS and CDR2 is YFSETQ. The J segment lost 1 base and the V segment lost 4 bases, leaving 7 bases of the junction unmatched. The CDR3 spells CASSPMRQGNTEAFF. In DNA, the CDR3 is TGCGCCAGCAGCCCCATGCGACAGGGGAACACTGAAGCTTTCTTT. The entire variable domain, with the rest obtained from reference TRBV5-1 and TRBJ1-1, is as follows: KAGVTQTPRYLIKTRGQQVTLSCSPISGHRSVSWYQQTPGQGLQFLFEYFSETQRNKGNFPGRFSGRQFSNSRSEMNVSTLELGDSALYLCASSPMRQGNTEAFFGQGTRLTVV.

Written as DNA, the CDR3 is TGTGCCAGCAGCCTCCAACCGGCTAGCCGGGAGACCCAGTACTTC. It specifies CASSLQPASRETQYF. The V call is TRBV7-3, the J call TRBJ2-5; perhaps TRBD2 as D (5 bases). The germline CDR1 and CDR2 sequences are SGHTA and FQGTGA. Trimming cost V 5 bases and J 5 bases, with 18 bases left between them. CDR3 size: 15 residues.

This chain's CDR3 is CASSSRWTDNTGELFF. The CDR3 nucleotides read TGTGCCAGCAGCTCTCGGTGGACAGATAACACCGGGGAGCTGTTTTTT. This sequence joins TRBV11-2 and TRBJ2-2; perhaps TRBD1 as D (6 bases). Deletions cut 4 bases from V and 2 bases from J, with 14 bases between. The CDR3 length is 16 residues. Germline V gives CDR1 SGHAT, CDR2 FQNNGV.